This T cell receptor beta chain was recovered during a study of blood T cell repertoires in COVID-19. At the level of the study: Both acute and convalescent COVID-19 samples were obtained from the United States, Italy and Spain. Sources were T cells, B-cell-depleted T cells, or PBMCs; the material itself was cDNA or gDNA.

V was trimmed by 2 bases and J by 4 bases, leaving 9 bases between them. The germline gives CDR1 SQVTM, CDR2 ANQGSEA. There are 13 residues in the CDR3. Authors' methods: Amplification of reference gene primers provided the estimated nucleated cell counts. Sequenced by immunoSEQ multiplex PCR; TCRdb stores in-frame clones only, minus some. V, J and clone size derive from that table, while D and trimming were established from the DNA sequence. The sample yields about 78,000 clones, about 88% seen once. The sample comprised peripheral blood. The genes are TRBV29-1 and TRBJ1-5; no firm D call. The clonotype was recovered from a man in his sixties or seventies with active or convalescent COVID-19. CDR3 sequence (DNA): TGCAGCGTTGAATTCGGCGGTAATCAGCCCCAGCATTTT. As protein: CSVEFGGNQPQHF.